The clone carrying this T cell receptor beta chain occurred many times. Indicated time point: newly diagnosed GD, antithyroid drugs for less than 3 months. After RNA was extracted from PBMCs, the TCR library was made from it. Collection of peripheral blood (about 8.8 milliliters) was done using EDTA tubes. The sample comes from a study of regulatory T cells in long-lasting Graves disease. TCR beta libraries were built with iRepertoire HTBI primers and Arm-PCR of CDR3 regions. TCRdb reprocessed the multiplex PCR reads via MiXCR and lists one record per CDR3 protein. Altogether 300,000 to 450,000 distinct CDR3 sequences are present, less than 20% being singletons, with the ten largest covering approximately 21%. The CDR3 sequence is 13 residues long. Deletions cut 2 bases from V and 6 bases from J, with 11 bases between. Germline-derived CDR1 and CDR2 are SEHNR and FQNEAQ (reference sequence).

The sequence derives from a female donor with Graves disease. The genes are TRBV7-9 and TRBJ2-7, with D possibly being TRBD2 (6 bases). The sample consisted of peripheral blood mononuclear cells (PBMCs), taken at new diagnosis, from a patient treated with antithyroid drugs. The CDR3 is CASSLSGSGEQYF. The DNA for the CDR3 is TGTGCCAGCAGCTTATCCGGGAGCGGCGAGCAGTACTTC.